The count of the clone carrying this T cell receptor (beta chain) is one. This entry is derived from a study of blood T cell repertoires in COVID-19. Study context: PBMCs, B-cell-depleted T cells, or T cells were the source of the cDNA or gDNA that made up the material.

Original analysis: How many nucleated cells were present was estimated from reference gene primer amplification. The assay was immunoSEQ multiplex PCR, and TCRdb's table has in-frame clones only and misses some. The DNA was the basis for D and trimming; V, J and clone size are from that table. The sample holds 120,000 to 150,000 clones, about 90% seen once. Deletions cut 3 bases from V and 6 bases from J, with 12 bases between. Germline V gene data show CDR1 as LNHDA and CDR2 as SQIVND (reference sequence). The CDR3 is made up of 14 amino acids. This TCR was recovered from a man aged 50 to 59 with active or convalescent COVID-19. Sequenced: peripheral blood. V usage is TRBV19 and J usage is TRBJ1-5; a possible D gene is TRBD1 (5 bases). The CDR3 region has the DNA TGTGCCAGTAGTATCACCCGGGGGGGTCAGCCCCAGCATTTT. It specifies CASSITRGGQPQHF.